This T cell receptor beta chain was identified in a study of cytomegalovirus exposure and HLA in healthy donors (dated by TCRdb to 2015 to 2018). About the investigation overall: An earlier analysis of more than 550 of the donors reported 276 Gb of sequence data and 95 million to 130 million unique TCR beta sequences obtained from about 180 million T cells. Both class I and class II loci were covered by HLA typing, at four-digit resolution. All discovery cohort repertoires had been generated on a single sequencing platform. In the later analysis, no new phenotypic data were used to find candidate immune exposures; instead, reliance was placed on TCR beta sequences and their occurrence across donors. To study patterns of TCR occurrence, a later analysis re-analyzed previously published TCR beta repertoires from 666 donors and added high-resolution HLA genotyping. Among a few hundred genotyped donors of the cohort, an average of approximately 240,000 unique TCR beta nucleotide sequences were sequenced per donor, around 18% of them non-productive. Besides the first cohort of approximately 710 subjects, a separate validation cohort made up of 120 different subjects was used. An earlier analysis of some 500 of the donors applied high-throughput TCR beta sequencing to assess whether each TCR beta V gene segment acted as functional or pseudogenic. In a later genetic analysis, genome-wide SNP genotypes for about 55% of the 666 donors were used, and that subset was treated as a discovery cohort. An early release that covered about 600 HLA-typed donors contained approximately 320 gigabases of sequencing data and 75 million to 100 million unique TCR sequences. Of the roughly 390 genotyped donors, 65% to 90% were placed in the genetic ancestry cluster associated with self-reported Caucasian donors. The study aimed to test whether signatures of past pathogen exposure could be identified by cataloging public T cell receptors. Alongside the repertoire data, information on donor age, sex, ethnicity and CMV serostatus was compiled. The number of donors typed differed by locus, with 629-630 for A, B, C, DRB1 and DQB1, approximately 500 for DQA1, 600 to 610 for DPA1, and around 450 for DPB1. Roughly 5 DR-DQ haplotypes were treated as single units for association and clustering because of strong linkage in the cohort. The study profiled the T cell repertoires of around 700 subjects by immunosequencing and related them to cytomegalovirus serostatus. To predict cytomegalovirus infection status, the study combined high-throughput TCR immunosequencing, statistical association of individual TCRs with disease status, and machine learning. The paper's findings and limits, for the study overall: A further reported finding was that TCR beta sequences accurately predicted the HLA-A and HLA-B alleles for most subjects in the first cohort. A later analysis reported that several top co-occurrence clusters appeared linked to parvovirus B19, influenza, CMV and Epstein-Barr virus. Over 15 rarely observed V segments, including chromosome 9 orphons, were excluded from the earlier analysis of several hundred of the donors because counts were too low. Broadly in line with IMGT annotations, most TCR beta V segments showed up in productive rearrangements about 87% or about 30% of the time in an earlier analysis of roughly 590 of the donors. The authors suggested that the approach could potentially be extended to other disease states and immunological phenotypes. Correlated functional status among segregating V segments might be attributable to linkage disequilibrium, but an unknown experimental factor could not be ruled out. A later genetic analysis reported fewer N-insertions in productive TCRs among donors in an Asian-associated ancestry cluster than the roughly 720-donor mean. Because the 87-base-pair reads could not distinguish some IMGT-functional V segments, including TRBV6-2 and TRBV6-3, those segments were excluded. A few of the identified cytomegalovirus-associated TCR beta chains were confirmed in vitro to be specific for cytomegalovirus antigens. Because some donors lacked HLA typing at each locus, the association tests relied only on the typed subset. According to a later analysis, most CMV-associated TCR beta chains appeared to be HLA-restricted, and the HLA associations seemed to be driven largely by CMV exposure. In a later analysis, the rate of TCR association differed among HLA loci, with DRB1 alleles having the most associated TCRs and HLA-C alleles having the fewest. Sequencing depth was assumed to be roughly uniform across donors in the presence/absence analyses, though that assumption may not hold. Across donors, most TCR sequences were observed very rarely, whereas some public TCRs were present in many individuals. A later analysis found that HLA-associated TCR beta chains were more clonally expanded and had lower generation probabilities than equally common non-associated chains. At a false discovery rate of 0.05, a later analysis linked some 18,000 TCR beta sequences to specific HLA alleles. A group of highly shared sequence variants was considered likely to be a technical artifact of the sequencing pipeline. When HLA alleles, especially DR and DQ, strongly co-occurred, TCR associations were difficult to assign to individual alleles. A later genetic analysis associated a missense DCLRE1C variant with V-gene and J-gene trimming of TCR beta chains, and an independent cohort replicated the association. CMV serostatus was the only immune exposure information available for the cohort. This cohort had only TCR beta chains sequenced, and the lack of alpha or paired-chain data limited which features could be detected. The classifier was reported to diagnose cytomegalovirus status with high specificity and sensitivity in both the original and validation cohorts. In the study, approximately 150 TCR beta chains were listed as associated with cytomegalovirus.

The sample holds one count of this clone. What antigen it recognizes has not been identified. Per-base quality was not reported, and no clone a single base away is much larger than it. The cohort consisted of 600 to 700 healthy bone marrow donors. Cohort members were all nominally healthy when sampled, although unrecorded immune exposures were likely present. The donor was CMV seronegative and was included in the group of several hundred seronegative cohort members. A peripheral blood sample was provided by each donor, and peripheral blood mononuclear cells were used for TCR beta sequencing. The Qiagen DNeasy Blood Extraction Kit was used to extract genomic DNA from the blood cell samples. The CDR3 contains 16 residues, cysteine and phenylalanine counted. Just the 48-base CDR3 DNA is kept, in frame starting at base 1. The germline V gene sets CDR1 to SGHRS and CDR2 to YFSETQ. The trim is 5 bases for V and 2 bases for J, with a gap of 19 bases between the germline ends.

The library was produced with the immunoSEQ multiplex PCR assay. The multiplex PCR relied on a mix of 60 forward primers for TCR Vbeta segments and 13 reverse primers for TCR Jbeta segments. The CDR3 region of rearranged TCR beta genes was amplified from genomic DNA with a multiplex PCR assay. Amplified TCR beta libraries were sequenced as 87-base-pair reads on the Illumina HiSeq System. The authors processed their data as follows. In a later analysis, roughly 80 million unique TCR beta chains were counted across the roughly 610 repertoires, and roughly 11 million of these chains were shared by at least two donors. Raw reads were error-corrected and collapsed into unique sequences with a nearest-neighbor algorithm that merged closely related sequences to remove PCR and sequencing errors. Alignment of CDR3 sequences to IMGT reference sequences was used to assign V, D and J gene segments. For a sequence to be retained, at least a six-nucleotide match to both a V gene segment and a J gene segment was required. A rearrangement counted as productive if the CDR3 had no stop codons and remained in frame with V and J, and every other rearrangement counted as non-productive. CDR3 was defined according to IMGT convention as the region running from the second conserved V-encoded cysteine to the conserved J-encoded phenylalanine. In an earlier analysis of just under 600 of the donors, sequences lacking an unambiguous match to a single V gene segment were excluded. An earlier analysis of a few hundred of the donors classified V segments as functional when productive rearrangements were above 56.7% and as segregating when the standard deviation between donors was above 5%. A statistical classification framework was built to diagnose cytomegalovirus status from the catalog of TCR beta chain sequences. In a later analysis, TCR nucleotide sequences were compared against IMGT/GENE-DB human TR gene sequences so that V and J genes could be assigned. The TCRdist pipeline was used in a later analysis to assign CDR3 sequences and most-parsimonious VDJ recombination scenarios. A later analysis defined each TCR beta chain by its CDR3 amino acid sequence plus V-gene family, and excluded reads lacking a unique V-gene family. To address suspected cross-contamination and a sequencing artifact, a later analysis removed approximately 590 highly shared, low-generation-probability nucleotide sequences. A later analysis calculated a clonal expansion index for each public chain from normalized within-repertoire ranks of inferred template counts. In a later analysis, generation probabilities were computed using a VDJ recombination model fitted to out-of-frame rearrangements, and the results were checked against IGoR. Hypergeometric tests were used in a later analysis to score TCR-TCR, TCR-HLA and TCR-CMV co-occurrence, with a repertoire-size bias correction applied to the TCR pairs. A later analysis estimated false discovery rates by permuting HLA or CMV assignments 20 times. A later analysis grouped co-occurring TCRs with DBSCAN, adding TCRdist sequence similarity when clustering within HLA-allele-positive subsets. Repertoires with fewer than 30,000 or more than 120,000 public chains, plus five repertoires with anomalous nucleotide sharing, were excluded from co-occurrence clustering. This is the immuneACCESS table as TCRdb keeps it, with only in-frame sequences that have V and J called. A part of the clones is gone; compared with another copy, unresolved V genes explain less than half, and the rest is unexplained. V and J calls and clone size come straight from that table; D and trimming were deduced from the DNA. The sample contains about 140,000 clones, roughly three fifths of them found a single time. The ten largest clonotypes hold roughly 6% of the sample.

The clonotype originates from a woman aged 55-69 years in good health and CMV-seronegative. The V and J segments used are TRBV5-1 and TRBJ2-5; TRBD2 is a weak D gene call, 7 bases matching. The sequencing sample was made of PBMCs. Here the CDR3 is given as CASRTGGGSLQETQYF. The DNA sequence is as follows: TGCGCCAGCAGAACGGGCGGGGGCAGCCTACAAGAGACCCAGTACTTC.